These T cell receptor beta chains were read from a single sample in a study of shared clonotypes between healthy human individuals. Repertoires were generated with immunoSEQ multiplex PCR, while TCRdb's copy carries only in-frame clones and drops some. The data show 450,000 to 500,000 clones, less than 80% seen once. The sample was PBMCs. The receptors here all came from a woman between 40 and 55 years old in good health. Some clones in this sample may be carry-over from other donors' samples. CDR3s include the opening cysteine and the closing phenylalanine or tryptophan. A D gene is named only where the DNA matches it firmly. Clone size is not always given. Where it is, it says once, few, many or a class for expanded clones.

clone_size: -; j_call: TRBJ2-2; d_call: -; v_call: TRBV5-5; cdr3_nt: TGTGCCAGCAGCTTGAGGAGGGGTTCGGACACCGGGGAGCTGTTTTTT; cdr3_aa: CASSLRRGSDTGELFF
clone_size: -; j_call: TRBJ1-2; d_call: -; v_call: TRBV14; cdr3_nt: TGTGCCAGCAGCCAAGAGGGAGGCTATGGCTACACCTTC; cdr3_aa: CASSQEGGYGYTF
clone_size: -; j_call: TRBJ2-7; d_call: -; v_call: TRBV19; cdr3_nt: TGTGCCAGTGCCCAATGGGGCCAGGGATGGGACGAGCAGTACTTC; cdr3_aa: CASAQWGQGWDEQYF
clone_size: -; j_call: TRBJ2-1; d_call: -; v_call: TRBV6-6; cdr3_nt: TGTGCCAGCAGTAGGAACAATGAGCAGTTCTTC; cdr3_aa: CASSRNNEQFF
clone_size: once; j_call: TRBJ2-6; d_call: -; v_call: TRBV19; cdr3_nt: TGTGCCAGTAGTAACCGTAGGCCCAACGTCCTGACTTTC; cdr3_aa: CASSNRRPNVLTF
clone_size: -; j_call: TRBJ1-3; d_call: -; v_call: TRBV6-5; cdr3_nt: TGTGCCAGCAGTTACTCGATGTGGGACCTGGGAAACACCATATATTTT; cdr3_aa: CASSYSMWDLGNTIYF
clone_size: -; j_call: TRBJ2-7; d_call: TRBD1; v_call: TRBV10-2; cdr3_nt: TGCGCCAGCAGCCGACCGGGACAGGGTCGCTCCTACGAGCAGTACTTC; cdr3_aa: CASSRPGQGRSYEQYF
clone_size: -; j_call: TRBJ1-1; d_call: TRBD1; v_call: TRBV5-1; cdr3_nt: TGCGCCAGCAGCGCCGGGACAGGGAACACTGAAGCTTTCTTT; cdr3_aa: CASSAGTGNTEAFF
clone_size: -; j_call: TRBJ1-5; d_call: TRBD1; v_call: TRBV4-1; cdr3_nt: TGCGCCAGCAGCCAAGACTTCGGACAGGGGAAAACCAATCAGCCCCAGCATTTT; cdr3_aa: CASSQDFGQGKTNQPQHF
clone_size: -; j_call: TRBJ2-5; d_call: TRBD2; v_call: TRBV5-1; cdr3_nt: TGCGCCAGCAGCTTGAGGCCTAGCGGAGTACAAGAGACCCAGTACTTC; cdr3_aa: CASSLRPSGVQETQYF
clone_size: -; j_call: TRBJ2-1; d_call: -; v_call: TRBV29-1; cdr3_nt: TGCAGCGTTGTCCAGACCGCCTCCTACAATGAGCAGTTCTTC; cdr3_aa: CSVVQTASYNEQFF
clone_size: -; j_call: TRBJ2-3; d_call: TRBD2; v_call: TRBV7-2; cdr3_nt: TGTGCCAGCAGCTTAGGGGCTAGCGGGACTAGGGGCACAGATACGCAGTATTTT; cdr3_aa: CASSLGASGTRGTDTQYF
clone_size: -; j_call: TRBJ2-1; d_call: -; v_call: TRBV9; cdr3_nt: TGTGCCAGCAGCGGCGGTTTGATTGAGCAGTTCTTC; cdr3_aa: CASSGGLIEQFF
clone_size: -; j_call: TRBJ2-1; d_call: TRBD2; v_call: TRBV28; cdr3_nt: TGTGCCAGCAGGGGACAGGGCCGGACTAGCGGGAGACCCACCTGGGGCAATGAGCAGTTCTTC; cdr3_aa: CASRGQGRTSGRPTWGNEQFF
clone_size: -; j_call: TRBJ2-1; d_call: -; v_call: TRBV29-1; cdr3_nt: TGCAGTGGTGGGGCCCGCTACAATGAGCAGTTCTTC; cdr3_aa: CSGGARYNEQFF
clone_size: -; j_call: TRBJ1-1; d_call: TRBD1; v_call: TRBV28; cdr3_nt: TGTGCCAGTGAGAGGGACAGGGAAAACACTGAAGCTTTCTTT; cdr3_aa: CASERDRENTEAFF
clone_size: -; j_call: TRBJ1-2; d_call: -; v_call: TRBV2; cdr3_nt: TGTGCCAGCAGTGACCCACGGCCTAACTATGGCTACACCTTC; cdr3_aa: CASSDPRPNYGYTF
clone_size: -; j_call: TRBJ1-2; d_call: -; v_call: TRBV11-1; cdr3_nt: TGTGCCAGCAGCTACAGCCTCTATGGCTACACCTTC; cdr3_aa: CASSYSLYGYTF
clone_size: once; j_call: TRBJ2-7; d_call: -; v_call: TRBV9; cdr3_nt: TGTGCCAGCAGCGTAGACCCAGGCTTTTCCTACGAGCAGTACTTC; cdr3_aa: CASSVDPGFSYEQYF
clone_size: -; j_call: TRBJ1-6; d_call: -; v_call: TRBV2; cdr3_nt: TGTGCCAGCAGTGAGGGGCTCCTGGGGAATTCACCCCTCCACTTT; cdr3_aa: CASSEGLLGNSPLHF
clone_size: -; j_call: TRBJ2-1; d_call: TRBD2; v_call: TRBV10-3; cdr3_nt: TGTGCCGCCACTAGCGGGACATACAATGAGCAGTTCTTC; cdr3_aa: CAATSGTYNEQFF
clone_size: -; j_call: TRBJ2-7; d_call: TRBD2; v_call: TRBV2; cdr3_nt: TGTGCCAGCAGTGAAGCGCCTAGCGGGAGGGCCTTCTCCTACGAGCAGTACTTC; cdr3_aa: CASSEAPSGRAFSYEQYF
clone_size: -; j_call: TRBJ2-1; d_call: -; v_call: TRBV4-1; cdr3_nt: TGCGCCAGCAGCCGCGGGGCCCTGGGCCGGAATGAGCAGTTCTTC; cdr3_aa: CASSRGALGRNEQFF
clone_size: -; j_call: TRBJ2-6; d_call: -; v_call: TRBV6-1; cdr3_nt: TGTGCCAGCAGTGAATGGGGGTCTGGGGCCAACGTCCTGACTTTC; cdr3_aa: CASSEWGSGANVLTF
clone_size: -; j_call: TRBJ2-3; d_call: -; v_call: TRBV5-4; cdr3_nt: TGTGCCAGCAGCGGCGGCGGAGGAGATACGCAGTATTTT; cdr3_aa: CASSGGGGDTQYF
clone_size: -; j_call: TRBJ2-3; d_call: TRBD1; v_call: TRBV18; cdr3_nt: TGTGCCAGCTCACTTTCAACAGGGGCAGATACGCAGTATTTT; cdr3_aa: CASSLSTGADTQYF
clone_size: few; j_call: TRBJ1-2; d_call: -; v_call: TRBV7-9; cdr3_nt: TGTGCCAGCAGCTTCTTACAGGGCTATGGCTACACCTTC; cdr3_aa: CASSFLQGYGYTF
clone_size: -; j_call: TRBJ1-3; d_call: -; v_call: TRBV7-2; cdr3_nt: TGTGCCAGCAGCCCCCAGGGAGCGTCCTACACCATATATTTT; cdr3_aa: CASSPQGASYTIYF
clone_size: few; j_call: TRBJ1-3; d_call: -; v_call: TRBV2; cdr3_nt: TGTGCCACGAGACAGGACGTCGGAAACACCATATATTTT; cdr3_aa: CATRQDVGNTIYF
clone_size: -; j_call: TRBJ2-7; d_call: -; v_call: TRBV5-1; cdr3_nt: TGCGCCAGCAGCCCCACAACACAGGTAACGCTAAACGAGCAGTACTTC; cdr3_aa: CASSPTTQVTLNEQYF
clone_size: few; j_call: TRBJ1-5; d_call: TRBD1; v_call: TRBV5-1; cdr3_nt: TGCGCCAGCAGCTTGGGGTCAGGGGGAGGTCAGCCCCAGCATTTT; cdr3_aa: CASSLGSGGGQPQHF
clone_size: few; j_call: TRBJ1-2; d_call: TRBD1; v_call: TRBV7-2; cdr3_nt: TGTGCCAGCAGCTTGGGGACAGTAATTTATGGCTACACCTTC; cdr3_aa: CASSLGTVIYGYTF
clone_size: -; j_call: TRBJ2-3; d_call: TRBD2; v_call: TRBV19; cdr3_nt: TGTGCCAGTAGTAGCGGGAGTGTTGGGACAGATACGCAGTATTTT; cdr3_aa: CASSSGSVGTDTQYF
clone_size: -; j_call: TRBJ2-2; d_call: TRBD1; v_call: TRBV19; cdr3_nt: TGTGCCAGTAGTCCCCTCAGGGGGCAGGGCACCGGGGAGCTGTTTTTT; cdr3_aa: CASSPLRGQGTGELFF
clone_size: once; j_call: TRBJ2-7; d_call: -; v_call: TRBV6-5; cdr3_nt: TGTGCCACCTCCCCAGCGCCCTACGAGCAGTACTTC; cdr3_aa: CATSPAPYEQYF
clone_size: once; j_call: TRBJ1-1; d_call: -; v_call: TRBV5-4; cdr3_nt: TGTGCCAGCAGCTCAAAAGGGGGGGGTGACACTGAAGCTTTCTTT; cdr3_aa: CASSSKGGGDTEAFF
clone_size: -; j_call: TRBJ2-7; d_call: -; v_call: TRBV29-1; cdr3_nt: TGCAGCGTTTACCGAGAGGGCATCTACGAGCAGTACTTC; cdr3_aa: CSVYREGIYEQYF
clone_size: -; j_call: TRBJ2-7; d_call: -; v_call: TRBV11-2; cdr3_nt: TGTGCCAGCGGCCCAGGGGGGAGGGCCGGCGAGCAGTACTTC; cdr3_aa: CASGPGGRAGEQYF
clone_size: -; j_call: TRBJ2-7; d_call: -; v_call: TRBV19; cdr3_nt: TGTGCCAGTAGTATTACAGGCCACTTCTCCTACGAGCAGTACTTC; cdr3_aa: CASSITGHFSYEQYF
clone_size: -; j_call: TRBJ2-1; d_call: -; v_call: TRBV7-8; cdr3_nt: TGTGCCAGCAGCTTGGGTAGCCCCCGCTCCTACAATGAGCAGTTCTTC; cdr3_aa: CASSLGSPRSYNEQFF
clone_size: -; j_call: TRBJ2-3; d_call: TRBD1; v_call: TRBV5-4; cdr3_nt: TGTGCCAGCAGCTTTGGCAGGGGGCCGGATACGCAGTATTTT; cdr3_aa: CASSFGRGPDTQYF
clone_size: -; j_call: TRBJ1-3; d_call: -; v_call: TRBV2; cdr3_nt: TGTGCCAGCAGTGAAGCATTTTCAGGACCCGACTCTGGAAACACCATATATTTT; cdr3_aa: CASSEAFSGPDSGNTIYF
clone_size: once; j_call: TRBJ2-7; d_call: -; v_call: TRBV18; cdr3_nt: TGTGCCAGCTCACCACCTGGGACACCCTACGAGCAGTACTTC; cdr3_aa: CASSPPGTPYEQYF
clone_size: -; j_call: TRBJ1-1; d_call: -; v_call: TRBV7-9; cdr3_nt: TGTGCCAGCAGCTTAAGCCTGGCTGGATCGAACACTGAAGCTTTCTTT; cdr3_aa: CASSLSLAGSNTEAFF
clone_size: -; j_call: TRBJ2-2; d_call: TRBD2; v_call: TRBV25-1; cdr3_nt: TGTGCCAGCAGTGACCCAGGACTAGCGGGGTTGGGCGGGGAGCTGTTTTTT; cdr3_aa: CASSDPGLAGLGGELFF
clone_size: -; j_call: TRBJ1-5; d_call: -; v_call: TRBV19; cdr3_nt: TGTGCCAGTACAGTAGGTAATCAGCCCCAGCATTTT; cdr3_aa: CASTVGNQPQHF
clone_size: few; j_call: TRBJ2-1; d_call: TRBD1; v_call: TRBV11-2; cdr3_nt: TGTGCCAGCAGCAAAGGCCAGGGGGCACCGAATGAGCAGTTCTTC; cdr3_aa: CASSKGQGAPNEQFF
clone_size: -; j_call: TRBJ2-1; d_call: TRBD1; v_call: TRBV4-1; cdr3_nt: TGCGCCAGCAGCCACCGGGACAGGGATTCGGGTGAGCAGTTCTTC; cdr3_aa: CASSHRDRDSGEQFF
clone_size: once; j_call: TRBJ2-1; d_call: TRBD2; v_call: TRBV30; cdr3_nt: TGTGCCTGGAGTGCGGGAGGGGGCTACAATGAGCAGTTCTTC; cdr3_aa: CAWSAGGGYNEQFF
clone_size: few; j_call: TRBJ2-6; d_call: -; v_call: TRBV6-1; cdr3_nt: TGTGCCAGCAGTGAATGGGACTCTGGGGCCAACGTCCTGACTTTC; cdr3_aa: CASSEWDSGANVLTF
clone_size: -; j_call: TRBJ2-3; d_call: -; v_call: TRBV5-5; cdr3_nt: TGTGCCAGCAGCACTGAGGGGATCCCTAGCACAGATACGCAGTATTTT; cdr3_aa: CASSTEGIPSTDTQYF
clone_size: -; j_call: TRBJ1-2; d_call: -; v_call: TRBV28; cdr3_nt: TGTGCCAGCAGTTCGCAGGATGGGAACTATGGCTACACCTTC; cdr3_aa: CASSSQDGNYGYTF
clone_size: -; j_call: TRBJ2-3; d_call: -; v_call: TRBV7-2; cdr3_nt: TGTGCCAGCAGCTTAGACGGCCGGGACACAGATACGCAGTATTTT; cdr3_aa: CASSLDGRDTDTQYF
clone_size: -; j_call: TRBJ2-5; d_call: -; v_call: TRBV13; cdr3_nt: TGTGCCAGCAGCTCCCCCGCTGAGACCCAGTACTTC; cdr3_aa: CASSSPAETQYF
clone_size: -; j_call: TRBJ2-4; d_call: -; v_call: TRBV6-1; cdr3_nt: TGTGCCAGCAGTGACCCCCCCGAGAGGGACATTCAGTACTTC; cdr3_aa: CASSDPPERDIQYF
clone_size: -; j_call: TRBJ1-2; d_call: -; v_call: TRBV30; cdr3_nt: TGTGCCTGGAGTGCACGACAGGTGCGGGCCGACTTC; cdr3_aa: CAWSARQVRADF
clone_size: -; j_call: TRBJ1-2; d_call: -; v_call: TRBV30; cdr3_nt: TGTGCCTGGAGTGCCGGATCCTATGGCTACACCTTC; cdr3_aa: CAWSAGSYGYTF
clone_size: -; j_call: TRBJ2-5; d_call: -; v_call: TRBV14; cdr3_nt: TGTGCCAGCAGCCAATTCGACCCCAGGGACCAGTACTTC; cdr3_aa: CASSQFDPRDQYF
clone_size: -; j_call: TRBJ2-7; d_call: -; v_call: TRBV18; cdr3_nt: TGTGCCAGCTCACGGACAACCCTCTACGAGCAGTACTTC; cdr3_aa: CASSRTTLYEQYF
clone_size: few; j_call: TRBJ2-6; d_call: -; v_call: TRBV6-6; cdr3_nt: TGTGCCAGCCTAGGGACCCGAGAGGCCAACGTCCTGACTTTC; cdr3_aa: CASLGTREANVLTF